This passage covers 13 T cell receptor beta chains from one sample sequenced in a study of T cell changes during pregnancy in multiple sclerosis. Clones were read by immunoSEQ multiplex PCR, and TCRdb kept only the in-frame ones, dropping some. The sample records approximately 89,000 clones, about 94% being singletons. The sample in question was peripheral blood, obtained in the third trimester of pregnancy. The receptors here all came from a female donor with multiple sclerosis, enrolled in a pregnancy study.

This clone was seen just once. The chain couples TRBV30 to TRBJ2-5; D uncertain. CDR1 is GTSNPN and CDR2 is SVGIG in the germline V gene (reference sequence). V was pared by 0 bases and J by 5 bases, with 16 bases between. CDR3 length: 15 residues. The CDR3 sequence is CAWSVLISDRETQYF. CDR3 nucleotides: TGTGCCTGGAGTGTACTAATCAGCGATCGGGAGACCCAGTACTTC.

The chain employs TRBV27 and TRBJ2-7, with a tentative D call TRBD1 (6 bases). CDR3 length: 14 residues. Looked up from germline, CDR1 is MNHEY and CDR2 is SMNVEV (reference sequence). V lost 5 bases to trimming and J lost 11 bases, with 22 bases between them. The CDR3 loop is CASSPNDRSNEEYF. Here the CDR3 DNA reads TGTGCCAGCAGTCCGAACGACAGGTCCAATGAGGAGTACTTC.

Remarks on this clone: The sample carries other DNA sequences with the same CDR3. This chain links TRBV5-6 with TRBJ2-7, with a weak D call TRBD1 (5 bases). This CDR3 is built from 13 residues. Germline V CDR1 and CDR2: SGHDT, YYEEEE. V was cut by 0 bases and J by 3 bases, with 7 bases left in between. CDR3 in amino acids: CASSLGQSYEQYF. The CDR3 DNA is TGTGCCAGCAGCTTGGGACAGAGCTACGAGCAGTACTTC.

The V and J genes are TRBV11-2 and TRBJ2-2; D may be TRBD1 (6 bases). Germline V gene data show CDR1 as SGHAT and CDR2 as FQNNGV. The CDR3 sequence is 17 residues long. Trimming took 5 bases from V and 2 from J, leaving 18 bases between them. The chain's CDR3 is CASSPGWWGQNTGELFF. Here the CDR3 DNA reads TGTGCCAGCAGCCCTGGGTGGTGGGGACAAAACACCGGGGAGCTGTTTTTT.

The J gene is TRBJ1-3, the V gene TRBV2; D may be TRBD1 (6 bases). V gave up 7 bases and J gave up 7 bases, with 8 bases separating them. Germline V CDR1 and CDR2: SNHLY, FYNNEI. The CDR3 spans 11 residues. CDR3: CASTRGNTIYF. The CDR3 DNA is TGTGCCAGCACCAGGGGTAACACCATATATTTT. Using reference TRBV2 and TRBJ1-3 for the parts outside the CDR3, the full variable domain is EPEVTQTPSHQVTQMGQEVILRCVPISNHLYFYWYRQILGQKVEFLVSFYNNEISEKSEIFDDQFSVERPDGSNFTLKIRSTKLEDSAMYFCASTRGNTIYFGEGSWLTVV.

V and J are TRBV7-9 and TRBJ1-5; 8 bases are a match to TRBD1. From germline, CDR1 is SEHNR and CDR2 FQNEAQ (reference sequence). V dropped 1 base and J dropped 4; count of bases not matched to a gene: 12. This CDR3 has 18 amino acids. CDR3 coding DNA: TGTGCCAGCAGCTTAGTAGCTCACCAGGGGGCAGGGAATCAGCCCCAGCATTTT. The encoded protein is CASSLVAHQGAGNQPQHF.

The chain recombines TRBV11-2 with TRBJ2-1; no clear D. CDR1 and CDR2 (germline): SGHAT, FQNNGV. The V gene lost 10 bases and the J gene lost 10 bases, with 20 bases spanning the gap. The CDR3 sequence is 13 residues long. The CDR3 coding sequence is TGTGCCACAATGGCCCACGCCACAGTGGAGCAGTTCTTC. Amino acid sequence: CATMAHATVEQFF.

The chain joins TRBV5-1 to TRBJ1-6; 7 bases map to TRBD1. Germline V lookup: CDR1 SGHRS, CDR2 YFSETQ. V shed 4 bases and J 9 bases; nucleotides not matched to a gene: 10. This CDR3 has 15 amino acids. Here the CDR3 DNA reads TGCGCCAGCAGCATTGGACAGGAGGGTAGTTCACCCCTCCACTTT. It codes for CASSIGQEGSSPLHF.

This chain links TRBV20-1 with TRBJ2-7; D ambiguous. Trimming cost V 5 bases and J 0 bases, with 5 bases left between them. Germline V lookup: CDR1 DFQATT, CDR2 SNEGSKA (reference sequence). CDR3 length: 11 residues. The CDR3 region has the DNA TGCAGTGCTGAGAGCTCCTACGAGCAGTACTTC. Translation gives CSAESSYEQYF.

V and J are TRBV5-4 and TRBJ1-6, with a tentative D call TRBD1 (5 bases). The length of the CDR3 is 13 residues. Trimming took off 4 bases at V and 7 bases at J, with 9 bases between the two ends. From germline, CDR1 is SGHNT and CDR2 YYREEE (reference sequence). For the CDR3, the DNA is TGTGCCAGCAGCCGACGACAGAATTCACCCCTCCACTTT. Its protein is CASSRRQNSPLHF.

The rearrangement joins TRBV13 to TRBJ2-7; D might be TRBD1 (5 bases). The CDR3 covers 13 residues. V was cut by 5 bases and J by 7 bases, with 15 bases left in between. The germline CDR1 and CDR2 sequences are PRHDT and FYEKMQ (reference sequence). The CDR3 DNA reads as TGTGCCAGCAGCCTTCTGGGGCGTCGGGAGCAGTACTTC. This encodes CASSLLGRREQYF.

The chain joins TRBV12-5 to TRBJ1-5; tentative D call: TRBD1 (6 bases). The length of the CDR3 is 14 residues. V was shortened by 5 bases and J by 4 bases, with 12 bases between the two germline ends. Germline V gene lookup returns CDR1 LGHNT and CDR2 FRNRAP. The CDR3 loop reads CASGKDSRNQPQHF. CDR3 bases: TGTGCTAGTGGTAAGGACAGCCGAAATCAGCCCCAGCATTTT.

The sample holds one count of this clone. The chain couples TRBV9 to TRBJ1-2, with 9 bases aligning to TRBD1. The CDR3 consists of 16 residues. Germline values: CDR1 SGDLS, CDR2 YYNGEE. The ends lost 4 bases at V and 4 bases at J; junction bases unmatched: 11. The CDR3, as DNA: TGTGCCAGCAGCCCTCTAGGACAGGGGATGAGCTATGGCTACACCTTC. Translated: CASSPLGQGMSYGYTF.